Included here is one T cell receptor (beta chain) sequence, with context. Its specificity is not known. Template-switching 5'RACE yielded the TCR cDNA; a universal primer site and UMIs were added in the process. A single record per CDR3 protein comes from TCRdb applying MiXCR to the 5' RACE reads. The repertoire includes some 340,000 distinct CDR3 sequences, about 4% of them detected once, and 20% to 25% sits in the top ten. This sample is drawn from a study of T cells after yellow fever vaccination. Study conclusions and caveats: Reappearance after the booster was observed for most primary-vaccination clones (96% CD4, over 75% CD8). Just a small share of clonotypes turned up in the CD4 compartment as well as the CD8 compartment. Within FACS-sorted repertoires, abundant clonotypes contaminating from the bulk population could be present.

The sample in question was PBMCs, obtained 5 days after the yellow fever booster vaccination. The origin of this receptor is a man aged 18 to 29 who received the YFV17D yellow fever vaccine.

DNA for the CDR3: TGTGCCAGCACAAGGGATGTACAATGGTATGGCTACACCTTC. Encoded protein: CASTRDVQWYGYTF. V is TRBV12-3 or TRBV12-4 and J is TRBJ1-2, with D unresolved. There are 14 residues in the CDR3. The V gene lost 7 bases and the J gene lost 5 bases, with 17 bases spanning the gap.